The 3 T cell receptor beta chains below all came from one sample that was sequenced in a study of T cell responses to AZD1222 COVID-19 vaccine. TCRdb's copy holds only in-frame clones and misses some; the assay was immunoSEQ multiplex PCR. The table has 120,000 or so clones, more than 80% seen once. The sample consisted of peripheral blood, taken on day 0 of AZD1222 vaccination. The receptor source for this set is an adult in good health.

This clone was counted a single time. This CDR3 reads CASSYVGGQAADTQYF. In DNA form, the CDR3 reads TGTGCCAGCAGTTACGTCGGAGGACAGGCGGCCGATACGCAGTATTTT. The V call is TRBV6-6, the J call TRBJ2-3; 7 bases match TRBD1. The ends lost 2 bases at V and 6 bases at J; junction bases unmatched: 11. The CDR3 is 16 residues long. The germline V gene encodes CDR1 MNHNY and CDR2 SVGAGI (reference sequence).

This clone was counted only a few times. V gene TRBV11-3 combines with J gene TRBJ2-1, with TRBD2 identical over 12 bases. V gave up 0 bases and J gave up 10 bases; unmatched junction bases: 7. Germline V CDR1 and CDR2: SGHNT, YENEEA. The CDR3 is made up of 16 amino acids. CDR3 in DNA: TGTGCCAGCAGCTTAGAAAAGACTAGCGGGAGCCCCGAGCAGTTCTTC. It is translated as CASSLEKTSGSPEQFF. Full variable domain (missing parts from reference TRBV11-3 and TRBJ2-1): EAGVVQSPRYKIIEKKQPVAFWCNPISGHNTLYWYLQNLGQGPELLIRYENEEAVDDSQLPKDRFSAERLKGVDSTLKIQPAELGDSAVYLCASSLEKTSGSPEQFFGPGTRLTVL.

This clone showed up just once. CDR3 residues: CASSIDALQRQPQHF. The CDR3 bases are TGTGCCAGTAGTATAGACGCACTACAGCGCCAGCCCCAGCATTTT. V gene TRBV19 combines with J gene TRBJ1-5, with D unclear. Per germline, CDR1 LNHDA and CDR2 SQIVND (reference sequence). The ends were cut back, 0 bases at V and 7 bases at J, with 13 bases in the middle. This CDR3 has 15 amino acids. Drawing the rest from reference TRBV19 and TRBJ1-5, the complete variable domain is DGGITQSPKYLFRKEGQNVTLSCEQNLNHDAMYWYRQDPGQGLRLIYYSQIVNDFQKGDIAEGYSVSREKKESFPLTVTSAQKNPTAFYLCASSIDALQRQPQHFGDGTRLSIL.